Shown below are 16 T cell receptor beta chains from a single sample sequenced in a study of blood T cell repertoires in COVID-19 (dated by TCRdb to the early 2020s). Libraries were prepared through the immunoSEQ multiplex PCR assay. This is the immuneACCESS table as TCRdb keeps it, with only in-frame sequences that have V and J called. A part of the clones is gone; compared with another copy, unresolved V genes explain less than half, and the rest is unexplained. For this sample there are some 150,000 clones; 86% appear just once. The top ten constitute approximately 3.5% of the sample. Specimen: peripheral blood. These receptors all come from a man aged 70 or older with acute or convalescent COVID-19.

The rearrangement uses TRBV5-1 and TRBJ1-1, with 8 positions matching TRBD1. The CDR3 is 13 residues long. The junction had 1 base not matched to a gene; V was cut back by 2 bases and J by 4 bases. Per germline, CDR1 SGHRS and CDR2 YFSETQ. The CDR3 protein is CASSFDRGTEAFF. As DNA, the CDR3 is TGCGCCAGCAGCTTTGACAGGGGCACTGAAGCTTTCTTT.

In this sample, this clone turned up a few times. V is TRBV5-8 and J is TRBJ2-2, with 12 bases aligning to TRBD2. From germline, CDR1 is SGHTS and CDR2 YDEGEE. The CDR3 is 16 residues long. J gave up 9 bases and V 6 bases, and 12 bases lay outside the gene matches. The CDR3 sequence: CASTELAGGRKRELFF. The CDR3 DNA is TGTGCCAGCACCGAACTAGCGGGGGGTAGGAAGCGGGAGCTGTTTTTT.

This clone was detected ten times or more. The chain couples TRBV4-1 to TRBJ2-7, with 12 bases fitting TRBD2. Trimming cost V 2 bases and J 4 bases; bases outside gene matches: 6. The CDR3 spans 16 residues. In germline, CDR1 is MGHRA, CDR2 YSYEKL. CDR3 in DNA: TGCGCCAGCAGCCAACCACTAGCGGGAGGATCATACGAGCAGTACTTC. Its protein is CASSQPLAGGSYEQYF.

The chain joins TRBV5-1 to TRBJ1-6; D gene ambiguous. Looked up from germline, CDR1 is SGHRS and CDR2 is YFSETQ. This CDR3 spans 13 amino acids. V was shortened by 0 bases and J by 8 bases, with 6 bases between the two germline ends. CDR3 loop: CASSLGLDSPLHF. The CDR3 bases are TGCGCCAGCAGCTTGGGACTGGATTCACCCCTCCACTTT.

The chain recombines TRBV29-1 with TRBJ2-7; tentatively, D is TRBD2 (6 bases). There are 14 residues in the CDR3. Germline V lookup: CDR1 SQVTM, CDR2 ANQGSEA. Trimming left V 5 bases short and J 4 bases short, with 18 bases between. The CDR3 nucleotides read TGCAGCGTTTTGGGGTTGGCGGGGATTTACGAGCAGTACTTC. Translated, it gives CSVLGLAGIYEQYF.

The chain uses TRBV5-1 and TRBJ2-7, with a tentative D call TRBD2 (6 bases). Between the trimmed V and J ends, which lost 3 bases and 0 bases, there was a span of 16 bases. The length of the CDR3 is 16 residues. Germline CDR1 is SGHRS and CDR2 is YFSETQ. In nucleotides, the CDR3 is TGCGCCAGCAGCTCTTCAGGCCTGACTAGCTCCTACGAGCAGTACTTC. Translation gives CASSSSGLTSSYEQYF.

This rearrangement joins TRBV7-9 to TRBJ1-2; no reliable D call. CDR3 length: 14 amino acids. Germline assignment: CDR1 SEHNR and CDR2 FQNEAQ (reference sequence). Trimming took 5 bases from V and 4 from J, leaving 14 bases between them. CDR3 bases: TGTGCCAGCAGCCAACAGTGGCAGGTCTATGGCTACACCTTC. Protein sequence: CASSQQWQVYGYTF.

The rearrangement uses TRBV6-2 or TRBV6-3 and TRBJ1-4, with TRBD1 matching 7 bases. The CDR3 totals 14 residues. Germline-derived CDR1 and CDR2 are MNHEY and SVGEGT. Trimming took 6 bases from V and 8 from J; bases not matched to a gene: 9. The CDR3 nucleotides read TGTGCCAGCAGCCGACAGGGTGTGGAAGAAAAACTGTTTTTT. This sequence encodes CASSRQGVEEKLFF.

This chain joins TRBV25-1 and TRBJ1-1, with a tentative D call TRBD1 (5 bases). Trimming took 3 bases from V and 6 from J, leaving 5 bases between them. The CDR3 spans 11 residues. The germline V gene has CDR1 MGHDK and CDR2 SYGVNS. CDR3 sequence: CASSEGPEAFF. CDR3 nucleotides: TGTGCCAGCAGTGAGGGGCCTGAAGCTTTCTTT.

The chain recombines TRBV10-3 with TRBJ1-1, with TRBD1 matching 7 bases. The CDR3 totals 16 residues. Germline V gene lookup returns CDR1 ENHRY and CDR2 SYGVKD. V dropped 0 bases and J dropped 4; count of bases not matched to a gene: 8. CDR3 protein: CAISESTQTGFTEAFF. The DNA for the CDR3 is TGTGCCATCAGTGAGTCAACCCAGACAGGGTTCACTGAAGCTTTCTTT.

This clone was recorded many times. The chain is built from TRBV2 and TRBJ2-1; D might be TRBD1 (6 bases). V was cut by 3 bases and J by 13 bases, with 7 bases left in between. The CDR3 length is 10 residues. Germline CDR1 and CDR2: SNHLY and FYNNEI. CDR3 in DNA: TGTGCCAGCAGTGACAGGGGCCAGTTCTTC. Its translation: CASSDRGQFF.

V gene TRBV30 combines with J gene TRBJ2-3; 9 bases fit TRBD1. With 5 bases clipped from V and 0 bases from J, the junction kept 18 bases outside the gene matches. The CDR3 extends over 19 amino acids. Germline V CDR1 and CDR2: GTSNPN, SVGIG (reference sequence). CDR3 bases: TGTGCCTGGGACGACAGGGGGAGATGGATCCATTCTAGCACAGATACGCAGTATTTT. It codes for CAWDDRGRWIHSSTDTQYF.

The J gene is TRBJ1-5, the V gene TRBV9; 10 bases map to TRBD1. CDR3 length: 15 residues. Germline CDR1 is SGDLS and CDR2 is YYNGEE. Germline trimming cut 2 bases from V and 5 bases from J; bases unmatched to any gene: 4. CDR3 region: CASSVGTGDYQPQHF. The CDR3 region has the DNA TGTGCCAGCAGCGTGGGGACAGGGGACTATCAGCCCCAGCATTTT.

This sequence joins TRBV7-2 and TRBJ2-1; 8 bases fit TRBD2. The CDR3 contains 14 residues. V was clipped by 8 bases and J by 7 bases; unmatched bases: 10. CDR1 is SGHTA, CDR2 FQGNSA, per germline. The CDR3 DNA follows: TGTGCCAGCGCCGGGACTAGGTCCCTAAATGAGCAGTTCTTC. Translating gives CASAGTRSLNEQFF.

This clone was observed once. This rearrangement joins TRBV5-6 to TRBJ2-7, with D maybe TRBD1 (7 bases). This CDR3 has 15 residues. The germline V gene encodes CDR1 SGHDT and CDR2 YYEEEE. V was pared by 10 bases and J by 2 bases, with 22 bases between. This CDR3 is CASQHRGLLAYEQYF. The CDR3 DNA reads TGTGCCTCTCAACACAGGGGACTCCTCGCCTACGAGCAGTACTTC.

The chain carries TRBV28 and TRBJ1-2; no reliable D call. The CDR3 extends over 12 amino acids. Trimming stripped 5 bases from V and 8 bases from J, with 12 bases between. The germline gives CDR1 MDHEN, CDR2 SYDVKM. The CDR3 DNA reads as TGTGCCAGCAGTCTCCGTAACCGGGGCTACACCTTC. Protein sequence: CASSLRNRGYTF.